These 18 T cell receptor beta chains were all obtained from the same sample, sequenced in a study of T cells in Graves' hyperthyroidism and ophthalmopathy. RNA transcripts were the template for amplifying TCR beta CDR3 regions. A set of HTBI primers served as the primers for a first-round RT-PCR of the TCR CDR3. TCRdb recomputed calls from the multiplex PCR reads with MiXCR, one row per CDR3 protein. Of a few hundred thousand distinct CDR3 sequences in the sample, around 14% were seen once. Sequencing input: blood. The receptors were gathered from a woman aged 18-29 years with Graves' hyperthyroidism.

This clonotype was detected many times. The chain employs TRBV7-3 and TRBJ2-1; 8 bases fit TRBD2. V shed 5 bases and J 4 bases; nucleotides not matched to a gene: 10. The CDR3 sequence is 16 residues long. Germline assignment: CDR1 SGHTA and CDR2 FQGTGA. CDR3 DNA sequence: TGTGCCAGCAGCCCAAGGGCGGTAGCGGGGTACAATGAGCAGTTCTTC. Protein sequence: CASSPRAVAGYNEQFF.

The chain uses TRBV7-2 and TRBJ2-1, with TRBD2 identical over 11 bases. Germline V gene sequence: CDR1 SGHTA, CDR2 FQGNSA. This CDR3 has 15 residues. V gave up 5 bases and J gave up 5 bases; unmatched junction bases: 5. CDR3 DNA sequence: TGTGCCAGCAGCCAGACTAGCGGGACGAACAATGAGCAGTTCTTC. It translates to CASSQTSGTNNEQFF.

The V and J genes are TRBV5-8 and TRBJ2-1, with 8 bases that match TRBD1. After removal of 2 bases from V and 4 bases from J, the junction contained 5 bases not matched to a gene. The germline CDR1 and CDR2 sequences are SGHTS and YDEGEE. The CDR3 contains 15 residues. The DNA of the CDR3 is TGTGCCAGCAGCTTCTTCGGGACAGGTTACAATGAGCAGTTCTTC. It encodes CASSFFGTGYNEQFF.

This clonotype was observed a handful of times. The chain is built from TRBV7-6 and TRBJ2-5; 7 bases are shared with TRBD2. Germline V gives CDR1 SGHVS, CDR2 FNYEAQ. The CDR3 is 16 amino acids. With V trimmed by 7 bases and J by 1 base, 12 bases remained unmatched. DNA of the CDR3: TGTGCCAGCACCGAAGGCTTAGGCGGGGGCCAAGAGACCCAGTACTTC. Protein: CASTEGLGGGQETQYF.

This clonotype was recorded many times. The germline gene is not matched at one end of the junction; a read error may be the cause. The chain joins TRBV9 to TRBJ1-2; D gene ambiguous. This CDR3 contains 13 residues. Germline CDR1 is SGDLS and CDR2 is YYNGEE. The CDR3, as DNA: TGTGCCAGCAGCGTTGGCGCTAATTATGGCTACACCTTC. Protein sequence: CASSVGANYGYTF.

Many counts were recorded for this clonotype. The J gene is TRBJ1-5, the V gene TRBV20-1; D is undetermined. The CDR3 contains 15 residues. The germline V and J ends were trimmed by 0 bases and 4 bases, with 13 bases remaining between them. Germline values: CDR1 DFQATT, CDR2 SNEGSKA (reference sequence). The CDR3 sequence is CSARDRQSTNQPQHF. CDR3 in DNA: TGCAGTGCTAGAGATAGGCAGAGTACTAATCAGCCCCAGCATTTT.

This clonotype was seen repeatedly, ten times or more. The chain recombines TRBV20-1 with TRBJ1-1; D gene uncertain. Trimming took off 5 bases at V and 1 base at J, with 11 bases between the two ends. There are 13 residues in the CDR3. Germline V gives CDR1 DFQATT, CDR2 SNEGSKA (reference sequence). The CDR3 is CSASRGSNTEAFF. CDR3 DNA: TGCAGTGCTTCCCGGGGATCGAACACTGAAGCTTTCTTT.

In this sample, this clonotype turned up a few times. V usage is TRBV19 and J usage is TRBJ2-3, with 9 bases aligning to TRBD1. The CDR3 consists of 13 residues. Germline V CDR1 and CDR2: LNHDA, SQIVND (reference sequence). V was pared by 3 bases and J by 6 bases, with 1 base of the junction left unmatched. The CDR3 loop is CASSMTGGDTQYF. The CDR3 DNA sequence: TGTGCCAGTAGTATGACAGGGGGGGATACGCAGTATTTT.

There are many counts of this clonotype. V gene TRBV28 combines with J gene TRBJ2-2, with TRBD2 matching 13 bases. The CDR3 is 21 amino acids. Germline V gene data show CDR1 as MDHEN and CDR2 as SYDVKM. Unmatched junction bases numbered 14, after V lost 4 bases and J lost 0 bases. CDR3 sequence: CASSCLRTSGGPKSNTGELFF. Here the CDR3 DNA reads TGTGCCAGCAGTTGCCTCAGGACTAGCGGGGGCCCTAAATCGAACACCGGGGAGCTGTTTTTT.

This clonotype occurred a few times. Given a much more abundant clone one base away, this may be a read error. The chain recombines TRBV5-1 with TRBJ2-7; tentatively, D is TRBD2 (7 bases). Germline CDR1 is SGHRS and CDR2 is YFSETQ. V was clipped by 4 bases and J by 6 bases, with 17 bases between them. The CDR3 contains 14 residues. Written as DNA, the CDR3 is TGCGCCAGCAGCCTCGGTCGAGGGGGGGTCGAGCAGTACTTC. The encoded protein is CASSLGRGGVEQYF.

This clonotype was seen a handful of times. This sequence joins TRBV5-4 and TRBJ1-4, with D possibly matching TRBD1 (5 bases). Per germline, CDR1 SGHNT and CDR2 YYREEE (reference sequence). The length of the CDR3 is 15 residues. V was cut by 3 bases and J by 5 bases, with 14 bases left in between. In DNA, the CDR3 is TGTGCCAGCAGCTCCCCGGGGGGTATGAATGAAAAACTGTTTTTT. Its translation is CASSSPGGMNEKLFF.

This clonotype was counted at least ten times. Here the CDR3 DNA reads TGTGCCATCAGCCGTCTAGCGGACCAAGAGACCCAGTACTTC. Translating gives CAISRLADQETQYF. V and J are TRBV10-3 and TRBJ2-5; 7 bases line up with TRBD2. V was pared by 6 bases and J by 0 bases, with 4 bases of the junction left unmatched. The CDR3 consists of 14 residues. In germline, CDR1 is ENHRY, CDR2 SYGVKD.

Ten or more counts support this clonotype. The J gene is TRBJ2-1, the V gene TRBV24-1, with 7 positions matching TRBD2. V shed 5 bases, J shed 6 bases, and the junction held 9 bases outside the gene matches. The V gene's germline CDR1 is KGHDR and CDR2 SFDVKD. The CDR3 covers 15 residues. CDR3 DNA: TGTGCCACCAGTGGCGGACTAGTAGGGTCCAATGAGCAGTTCTTC. This sequence encodes CATSGGLVGSNEQFF.

This clonotype was detected ten times or more. The J gene is TRBJ2-1, the V gene TRBV27, with no clear D. The V and J ends lost 3 bases and 0 bases respectively, with 9 bases between them. This CDR3 spans 15 amino acids. Germline assignment: CDR1 MNHEY and CDR2 SMNVEV (reference sequence). The CDR3 here is CASSFMTGSYNEQFF. The CDR3 region has the DNA TGTGCCAGCAGTTTTATGACGGGCTCCTACAATGAGCAGTTCTTC.

The genes are TRBV12-3 or TRBV12-4 and TRBJ2-1, with TRBD1 matching over 7 bases. V was clipped by 4 bases and J by 4 bases; unmatched bases: 19. The CDR3 extends over 19 amino acids. The CDR3 sequence is CASSYSDRVRGTGYNEQFF. As DNA, the CDR3 is TGTGCCAGCAGTTATTCCGACAGGGTGAGGGGTACCGGATACAATGAGCAGTTCTTC.

This clonotype came up many times. DNA for the CDR3: TGTGCCAGCAGCTTAGGCGGGAGTGACGAGCAGTACTTC. This codes for CASSLGGSDEQYF. This chain links TRBV7-3 with TRBJ2-7; 7 bases align to TRBD2. Germline loops: CDR1 SGHTA, CDR2 FQGTGA. The CDR3 spans 13 residues. The trim removed 2 bases at V and 5 bases at J, leaving 3 bases unmatched.

The table lists this clonotype with many counts. The chain couples TRBV27 to TRBJ2-1; TRBD2 is a possible D gene (5 bases). This CDR3 spans 14 amino acids. From germline, CDR1 is MNHEY and CDR2 SMNVEV (reference sequence). The germline V and J ends were trimmed by 8 bases and 2 bases, with 13 bases remaining between them. The CDR3 bases are TGTGCCAGCTTTAATTTCGGGGCCTACAATGAGCAGTTCTTC. It codes for CASFNFGAYNEQFF.

This clonotype occurred many times. The chain couples TRBV7-8 to TRBJ1-3; 8 nucleotides align to TRBD1. The V gene's germline CDR1 is SGHVS and CDR2 FQNEAQ. The J segment lost 0 bases and the V segment lost 1 base, leaving 5 bases of the junction unmatched. The CDR3 totals 17 residues. CDR3 DNA: TGTGCCAGCAGCTTAGGACAGGGGCCTTTCTCTGGAAACACCATATATTTT. It encodes CASSLGQGPFSGNTIYF.